These 17 T cell receptor beta chains originate from one sample sequenced in a study of neurological immune-mediated disorders. From the 5' RACE reads, TCRdb called clonotypes with MiXCR, one entry per CDR3 protein. The table includes 20,000 to 25,000 distinct CDR3 sequences, roughly 17% detected once. Specimen: CD8+ T cells from blood. Receptors were obtained from a woman younger than 35 with multiple sclerosis.

In its sample, this clonotype was seen many times. CDR3 in amino acids: CASSLIGTSKAYNEQFF. CDR3 sequence (DNA): TGCGCCAGCAGCTTGATTGGGACTAGTAAGGCTTACAATGAGCAGTTCTTC. V and J are TRBV5-1 and TRBJ2-1; 8 positions agree with TRBD2. Germline-derived CDR1 and CDR2 are SGHRS and YFSETQ. The CDR3 is made up of 17 amino acids. With 1 base clipped from V and 4 bases from J, the junction kept 10 bases outside the gene matches.

This clonotype was seen at least ten times. The chain combines TRBV20-1 with TRBJ2-3, with 9 bases identical to TRBD2. Trimming cost V 0 bases and J 0 bases; bases outside gene matches: 10. The CDR3 consists of 18 residues. CDR1 is DFQATT, CDR2 SNEGSKA, per germline (reference sequence). The CDR3: CSARDTLAGKPSTDTQYF. The CDR3 DNA reads as TGCAGTGCTAGAGATACCCTAGCGGGAAAACCGAGCACAGATACGCAGTATTTT.

By share, this clonotype counts as medium-sized (0.01 to 0.1%). The chain is built from TRBV20-1 and TRBJ2-1, with D possibly being TRBD2 (5 bases). The V end lost 3 bases, the J end lost 9 bases, and 15 bases lay between the germline ends. The germline V gene has CDR1 DFQATT and CDR2 SNEGSKA (reference sequence). The CDR3 is 13 residues long. CDR3 bases: TGCAGTGCTAGGGACTCATCCGACGTTGAGCAGTTCTTC. Translation: CSARDSSDVEQFF.

There are many counts of this clonotype. The rearrangement uses TRBV5-1 and TRBJ1-1; 7 nucleotides align to TRBD1. Unmatched junction bases numbered 6, after V lost 4 bases and J lost 0 bases. CDR3 length equals 15 residues. Germline V gene data show CDR1 as SGHRS and CDR2 as YFSETQ. DNA of the CDR3: TGCGCCAGCAGCCGTACAGGGGCCCTGAACACTGAAGCTTTCTTT. It encodes CASSRTGALNTEAFF.

Many counts were recorded for this clonotype. The J gene is TRBJ2-3, the V gene TRBV6-5; tentatively, D is TRBD1 (5 bases). CDR3 size: 15 residues. Trimming pared 2 bases from V and 5 bases from J, leaving 14 bases between. Germline lookup yields CDR1 MNHEY and CDR2 SVGAGI. CDR3 bases: TGTGCCAGCAGTTACGGCGGTGGGGCCGGAGATACGCAGTATTTT. Translating it yields CASSYGGGAGDTQYF.

This clonotype was detected ten times or more. J is TRBJ2-5 and V is TRBV6-1; TRBD2 might be the D (5 bases). This CDR3 region has 17 residues. CDR1 is MNHNS and CDR2 is SASEGT in the germline V gene. Between the trimmed V and J ends, which lost 3 bases and 2 bases, there was a span of 19 bases. CDR3 DNA sequence: TGTGCCAGCAGTGAGGTAGAAGTTTTAGGAGGACAAGAGACCCAGTACTTC. Encoded protein: CASSEVEVLGGQETQYF.

This clonotype was seen ten or more times. The chain has TRBV10-2 and TRBJ1-5, with a possible D match to TRBD1 (5 bases). The CDR3 is 14 amino acids. Germline-derived CDR1 and CDR2 are WSHSY and SAAADI. The V and J ends lost 8 bases and 3 bases respectively, with 14 bases between them. CDR3 in amino acids: CASGKVDINQPQHF. The CDR3 DNA follows: TGCGCCAGCGGTAAAGTGGACATCAATCAGCCCCAGCATTTT.

The genes are TRBV7-2 and TRBJ1-1; the match to TRBD1 covers 8 bases. The V and J ends lost 5 bases and 5 bases, in that order; junction bases with no gene match: 7. From germline, CDR1 is SGHTA and CDR2 FQGNSA. There are 14 residues in the CDR3. The CDR3 sequence: CASSPLTGETEAFF. The CDR3 DNA follows: TGTGCCAGCAGCCCGCTGACAGGGGAGACTGAAGCTTTCTTT.

The sample holds many counts of this clonotype. In nucleotides, the CDR3 is TGTGCCAGCAGTTCCATTAATCGTCCGAGCTCCTACGAGCAGTACGTC. This gives the protein CASSSINRPSSYEQYV. The chain employs TRBV6-2 or TRBV6-3 and TRBJ2-7, with D unresolved. V was pared by 4 bases and J by 0 bases, with 16 bases between. CDR1 is MNHEY, CDR2 SVGEGT, per germline. The CDR3 has 16 amino acids.

In this sample, this clonotype turned up a few times. J is TRBJ2-1 and V is TRBV6-1; D ambiguous. The CDR3 loop spans 13 amino acids. Germline V CDR1 and CDR2: MNHNS, SASEGT. Between the trimmed V and J ends, which lost 7 bases and 7 bases, there was a span of 14 bases. CDR3 sequence reads: CASTSLLRNEQFF. In nucleotides, the CDR3 is TGTGCCAGCACCAGCCTCCTTAGGAATGAGCAGTTCTTC.

In this sample, this clonotype turned up many times. The chain combines TRBV5-1 with TRBJ2-7; D unclear. Germline loops: CDR1 SGHRS, CDR2 YFSETQ. Trimming removed 3 bases at V and 3 bases at J, with 10 bases between. The CDR3 covers 13 residues. CDR3 sequence: CASSYNWIYEQYF. In DNA form, the CDR3 reads TGCGCCAGCAGCTATAACTGGATCTACGAGCAGTACTTC.

The J gene is TRBJ1-5, the V gene TRBV14; unclear D gene. The CDR3 length is 18 residues. Germline assignment: CDR1 SGHDN and CDR2 FVKESK. Trimming stripped 4 bases from V and 7 bases from J, with 26 bases between. The CDR3 DNA is TGTGCCAGCAGCCTCCCGACCGACAAGGGTCGAGTGTTACAGCCCCAGCATTTT. Protein product: CASSLPTDKGRVLQPQHF.

J is TRBJ2-3 and V is TRBV6-2 or TRBV6-3; 7 bases align to TRBD2. Trimming took 6 bases from V and 4 from J; bases not matched to a gene: 10. The germline V gene encodes CDR1 MNHEY and CDR2 SVGEGT. CDR3 size: 15 residues. The CDR3 region is CASRKTSRPSDTQYF. The CDR3 region has the DNA TGTGCCAGCAGGAAGACTAGCAGGCCCTCAGATACGCAGTATTTT.

Many counts were recorded for this clonotype. The chain links TRBV7-8 to TRBJ2-7; the D is unclear. Germline V gene lookup returns CDR1 SGHVS and CDR2 FQNEAQ. The CDR3 has 14 residues. V dropped 1 base and J dropped 4 bases, with 11 bases sitting between them. This chain's CDR3 is CASSLVGPVYEQYV. The CDR3 coding sequence is TGTGCCAGCAGCTTAGTAGGCCCCGTATACGAGCAGTACGTC.

This clonotype was seen many times. This chain joins TRBV7-2 and TRBJ2-1; 8 bases fit TRBD2. The CDR3 is 14 amino acids. V gave up 7 bases and J gave up 4 bases; unmatched junction bases: 6. Germline CDR1 and CDR2: SGHTA and FQGNSA. The CDR3 sequence: CASTGGGRYNEQFF. CDR3 sequence (DNA): TGTGCCAGCACAGGCGGGGGGCGGTACAATGAGCAGTTCTTC.

In this sample, this clonotype turned up many times. The chain is built from TRBV11-3 and TRBJ2-1, with D possibly TRBD2 on 5 matching bases. This CDR3 region has 15 residues. Germline V lookup: CDR1 SGHNT, CDR2 YENEEA. Trimming pared 4 bases from V and 3 bases from J, leaving 13 bases between. The CDR3 loop reads CASSSYSEVYNEQFF. Written as DNA, the CDR3 is TGTGCCAGCAGCTCGTATAGCGAGGTCTACAATGAGCAGTTCTTC.

This clonotype was seen repeatedly, ten times or more. The J gene is TRBJ2-1, the V gene TRBV20-1, with D unresolved. The CDR3 is 14 residues long. CDR1 and CDR2 (germline): DFQATT, SNEGSKA (reference sequence). The V end lost 5 bases, the J end lost 4 bases, and 15 bases lay between the germline ends. Written as DNA, the CDR3 is TGCAGTGCTCCCGCCCGGGTAGGGTACAATGAGCAGTTCTTC. As protein: CSAPARVGYNEQFF.